One TCR beta chain is described in this entry. The authors' processing: The authors estimated nucleated cell counts from reference gene primer amplification. Sequenced by immunoSEQ multiplex PCR; TCRdb stores in-frame clones only, minus some. V and J calls and clone size are as listed in that table; D and trimming were resolved from the DNA. The table has some 79,000 clones, more than 85% seen once. The data belong to a study of blood T cell repertoires in COVID-19. About the study: The United States, Italy and Spain supplied acute and convalescent COVID-19 samples. In each case, the material was cDNA or gDNA derived from T cells, B-cell-depleted T cells, or PBMCs.

The J segment lost 3 bases and the V segment lost 5 bases, leaving 7 bases of the junction unmatched. This CDR3 spans 15 amino acids. The germline V gene has CDR1 LNHDA and CDR2 SQIVND (reference sequence). The V gene is TRBV19, the J gene TRBJ2-1; 7 bases align to TRBD2. Material: peripheral blood. The clonotype was recovered from a man aged 65 to 79 with active or convalescent COVID-19. This CDR3 reads CASSRVGRGYNEQFF. The CDR3, as DNA: TGTGCCAGTAGTCGAGTAGGGAGGGGCTACAATGAGCAGTTCTTC.